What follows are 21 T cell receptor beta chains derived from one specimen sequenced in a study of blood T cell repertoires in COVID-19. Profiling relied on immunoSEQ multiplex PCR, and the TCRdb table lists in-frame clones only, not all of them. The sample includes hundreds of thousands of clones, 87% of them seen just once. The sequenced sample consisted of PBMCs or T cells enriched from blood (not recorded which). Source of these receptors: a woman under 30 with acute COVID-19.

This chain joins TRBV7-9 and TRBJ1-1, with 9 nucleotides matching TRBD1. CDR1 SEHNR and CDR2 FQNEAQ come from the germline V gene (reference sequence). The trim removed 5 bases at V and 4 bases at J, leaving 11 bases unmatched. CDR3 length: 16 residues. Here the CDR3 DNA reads TGTGCCAGCAGCCCATTAGACAGGGGGTTTGTCACTGAAGCTTTCTTT. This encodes CASSPLDRGFVTEAFF.

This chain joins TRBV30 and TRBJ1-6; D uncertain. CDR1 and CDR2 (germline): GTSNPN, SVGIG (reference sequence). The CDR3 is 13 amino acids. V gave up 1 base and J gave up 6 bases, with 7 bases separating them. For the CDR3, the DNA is TGTGCCTGGAGTGGAGGGAGTAATTCACCCCTCCACTTT. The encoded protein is CAWSGGSNSPLHF.

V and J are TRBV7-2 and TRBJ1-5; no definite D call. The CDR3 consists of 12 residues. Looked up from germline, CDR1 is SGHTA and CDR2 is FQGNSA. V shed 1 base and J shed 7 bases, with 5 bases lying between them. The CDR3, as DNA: TGTGCCAGCAGCTTAGACGGGCAGCCCCAGCATTTT. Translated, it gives CASSLDGQPQHF.

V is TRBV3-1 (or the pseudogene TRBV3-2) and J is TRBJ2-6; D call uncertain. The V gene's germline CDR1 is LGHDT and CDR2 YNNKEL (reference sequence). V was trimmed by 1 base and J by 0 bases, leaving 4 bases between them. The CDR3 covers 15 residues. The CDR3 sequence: CASSQALSGANVLTF. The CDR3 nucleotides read TGTGCCAGCAGCCAAGCTCTCTCTGGGGCCAACGTCCTGACTTTC.

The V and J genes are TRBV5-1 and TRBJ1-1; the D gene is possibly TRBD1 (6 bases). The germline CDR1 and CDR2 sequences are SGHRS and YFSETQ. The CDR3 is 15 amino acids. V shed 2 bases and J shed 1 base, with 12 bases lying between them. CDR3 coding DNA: TGCGCCAGCAGCTTCCGGACAGATTCGAACACTGAAGCTTTCTTT. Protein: CASSFRTDSNTEAFF.

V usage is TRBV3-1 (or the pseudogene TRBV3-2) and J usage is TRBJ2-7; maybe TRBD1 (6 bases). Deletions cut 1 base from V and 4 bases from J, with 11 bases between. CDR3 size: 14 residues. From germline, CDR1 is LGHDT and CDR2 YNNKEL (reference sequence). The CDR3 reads CASSQVTGRYEQYF. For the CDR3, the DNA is TGTGCCAGCAGCCAAGTTACAGGGAGATACGAGCAGTACTTC.

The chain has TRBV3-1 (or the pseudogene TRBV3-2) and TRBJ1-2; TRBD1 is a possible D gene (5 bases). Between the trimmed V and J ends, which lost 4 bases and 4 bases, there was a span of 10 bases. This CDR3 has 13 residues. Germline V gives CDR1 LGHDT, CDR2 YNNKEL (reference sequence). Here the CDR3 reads CASSPTASYGYTF. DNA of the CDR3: TGTGCCAGCAGCCCGACAGCTAGCTATGGCTACACCTTC.

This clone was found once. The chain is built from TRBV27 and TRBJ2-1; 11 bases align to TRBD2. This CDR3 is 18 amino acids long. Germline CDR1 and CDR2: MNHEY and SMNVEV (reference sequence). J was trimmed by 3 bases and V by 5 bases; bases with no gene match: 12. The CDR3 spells CASSPLLGLAGIYNEQFF. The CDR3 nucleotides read TGTGCCAGCAGTCCCCTCCTCGGACTAGCGGGTATCTACAATGAGCAGTTCTTC.

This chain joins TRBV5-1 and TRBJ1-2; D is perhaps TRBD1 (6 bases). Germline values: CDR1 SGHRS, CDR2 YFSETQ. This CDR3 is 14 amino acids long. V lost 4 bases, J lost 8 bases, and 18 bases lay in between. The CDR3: CASSALDGGRGYTF. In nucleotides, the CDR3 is TGCGCCAGCAGCGCACTGGACGGGGGGCGAGGCTACACCTTC.

The DNA of the CDR3 is TGCGCCAGCAGCTTGGCCCCGGGACAGAACTATGGCTACACCTTC. Amino acid sequence: CASSLAPGQNYGYTF. The gene calls are TRBV5-1 and TRBJ1-2, with 7 bases aligning to TRBD1. The CDR3 length is 15 residues. Trimming cost V 0 bases and J 2 bases; bases outside gene matches: 4. Per germline, CDR1 SGHRS and CDR2 YFSETQ.

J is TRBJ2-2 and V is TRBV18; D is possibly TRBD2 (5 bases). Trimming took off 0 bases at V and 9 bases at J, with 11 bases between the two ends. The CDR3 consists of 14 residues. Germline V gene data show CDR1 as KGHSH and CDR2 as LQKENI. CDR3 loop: CASSPPDGERELFF. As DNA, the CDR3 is TGTGCCAGCTCACCACCCGACGGGGAGAGGGAGCTGTTTTTT. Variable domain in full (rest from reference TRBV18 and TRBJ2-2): NAGVMQNPRHLVRRRGQEARLRCSPMKGHSHVYWYRQLPEEGLKFMVYLQKENIIDESGMPKERFSAEFPKEGPSILRIQQVVRGDSAAYFCASSPPDGERELFFGEGSRLTVL.

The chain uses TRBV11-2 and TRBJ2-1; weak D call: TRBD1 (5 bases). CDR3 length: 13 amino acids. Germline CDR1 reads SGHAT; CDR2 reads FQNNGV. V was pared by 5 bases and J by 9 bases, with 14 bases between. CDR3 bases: TGTGCCAGCAGCCGGGTTGGGGCAGGTGAGCAGTTCTTC. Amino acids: CASSRVGAGEQFF. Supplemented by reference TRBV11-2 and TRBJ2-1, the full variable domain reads EAGVAQSPRYKIIEKRQSVAFWCNPISGHATLYWYQQILGQGPKLLIQFQNNGVVDDSQLPKDRFSAERLKGVDSTLKIQPAKLEDSAVYLCASSRVGAGEQFFGPGTRLTVL.

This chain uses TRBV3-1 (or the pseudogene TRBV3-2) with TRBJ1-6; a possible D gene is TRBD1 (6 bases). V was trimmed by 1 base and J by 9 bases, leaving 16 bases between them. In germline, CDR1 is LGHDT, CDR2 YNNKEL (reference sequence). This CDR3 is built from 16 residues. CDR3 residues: CASSQARGLIRSPLHF. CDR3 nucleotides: TGTGCCAGCAGCCAAGCCAGGGGTTTGATCCGTTCACCCCTCCACTTT.

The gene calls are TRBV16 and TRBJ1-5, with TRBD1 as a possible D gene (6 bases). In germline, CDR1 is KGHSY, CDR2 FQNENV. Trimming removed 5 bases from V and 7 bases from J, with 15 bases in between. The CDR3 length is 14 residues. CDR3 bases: TGTGCCAGCAGCGCCGACAGGATCTACCAGCCCCAGCATTTT. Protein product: CASSADRIYQPQHF.

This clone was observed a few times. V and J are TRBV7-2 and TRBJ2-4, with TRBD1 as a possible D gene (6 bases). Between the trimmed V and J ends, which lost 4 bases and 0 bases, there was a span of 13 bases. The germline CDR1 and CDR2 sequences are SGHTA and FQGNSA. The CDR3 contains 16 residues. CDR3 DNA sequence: TGTGCCAGCAGCTCACTTACAGGGCTAGCCAAAAACATTCAGTACTTC. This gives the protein CASSSLTGLAKNIQYF. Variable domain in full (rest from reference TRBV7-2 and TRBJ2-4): GAGVSQSPSNKVTEKGKDVELRCDPISGHTALYWYRQSLGQGLEFLIYFQGNSAPDKSGLPSDRFSAERTGGSVSTLTIQRTQQEDSAVYLCASSSLTGLAKNIQYFGAGTRLSVL.

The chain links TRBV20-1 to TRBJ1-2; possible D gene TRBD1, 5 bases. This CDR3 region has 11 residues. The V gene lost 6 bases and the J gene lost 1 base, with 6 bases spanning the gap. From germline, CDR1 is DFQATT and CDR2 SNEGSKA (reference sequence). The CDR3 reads CSADSNYGYTF. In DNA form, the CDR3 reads TGCAGTGCAGACAGTAACTATGGCTACACCTTC.

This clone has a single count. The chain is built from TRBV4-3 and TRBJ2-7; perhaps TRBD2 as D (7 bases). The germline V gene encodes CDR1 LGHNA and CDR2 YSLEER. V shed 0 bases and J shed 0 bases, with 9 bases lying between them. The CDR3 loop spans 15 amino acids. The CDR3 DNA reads TGCGCCAGCAGCCAAGACCGGGGGGCCTCCTACGAGCAGTACTTC. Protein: CASSQDRGASYEQYF.

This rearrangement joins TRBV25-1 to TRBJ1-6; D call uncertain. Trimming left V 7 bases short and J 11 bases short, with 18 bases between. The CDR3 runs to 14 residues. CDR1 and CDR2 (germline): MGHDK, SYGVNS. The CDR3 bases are TGTGCCAGCACCTACGAGTTCGCTGGAGCACCCCTCCACTTT. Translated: CASTYEFAGAPLHF.

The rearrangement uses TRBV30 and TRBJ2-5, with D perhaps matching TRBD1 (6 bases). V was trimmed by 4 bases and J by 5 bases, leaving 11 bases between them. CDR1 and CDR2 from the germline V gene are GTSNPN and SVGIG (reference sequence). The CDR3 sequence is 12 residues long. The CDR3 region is CAWKGVRETQYF. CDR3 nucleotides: TGTGCCTGGAAGGGGGTTAGGGAGACCCAGTACTTC.

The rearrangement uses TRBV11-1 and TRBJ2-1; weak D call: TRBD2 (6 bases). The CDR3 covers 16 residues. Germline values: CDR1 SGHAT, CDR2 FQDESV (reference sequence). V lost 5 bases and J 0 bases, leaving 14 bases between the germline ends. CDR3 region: CASSPWGGTSYNEQFF. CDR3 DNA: TGTGCCAGCAGCCCGTGGGGCGGGACCTCCTACAATGAGCAGTTCTTC.

CDR3 DNA sequence: TGTGCCAGCAGCGCAGGGGGCGCCCCTAATTCACCCCTCCACTTT. Translated, it gives CASSAGGAPNSPLHF. V is TRBV3-1 (or the pseudogene TRBV3-2) and J is TRBJ1-6, with 8 bases that match TRBD1. V was pared by 5 bases and J by 6 bases, with 6 bases of the junction left unmatched. Germline values: CDR1 LGHDT, CDR2 YNNKEL (reference sequence). This CDR3 comprises 15 residues.